The TCR beta chain described here comes from a study of T-cell reconstitution after alpha-beta-depleted transplantation in children. General study findings and limits: The origin of alpha-beta T cells about two months after transplant was reportedly several hundred expanded graft clones. Newly made T cells mostly supplied T-cell counts and diversity one year after transplant. High day-60 TCRbeta diversity in some patients came from surviving recipient T cells and thymic progenitors.

The TCRbeta library was prepared with unique molecular identifiers. TCRdb processed the PCR reads anew with MiXCR; each CDR3 protein has one entry. The profile shows about 1,000,000 distinct CDR3 sequences, about 26% of them singletons. V was pared by 1 base and J by 7 bases, with 17 bases between. Germline-derived CDR1 and CDR2 are DFQATT and SNEGSKA (reference sequence). CDR3 length: 14 residues. Regarding this clonotype: Its antigen remains unidentified.

The sample here was PBMCs, mostly from graft donor cells, taken 360 days after TCRalphabeta/CD19-depleted stem cell transplant. The sequence derives from a boy less than two years old who had a stem cell transplant for SCID, so the T cells may come from the graft donor. The chain employs TRBV20-1 and TRBJ2-7; no clear D. This CDR3 is CSARGVWVGREQYF. The CDR3 coding sequence is TGCAGTGCTAGAGGGGTTTGGGTCGGAAGGGAGCAGTACTTC.